This TCR beta chain derives from a study of T cell changes during pregnancy in multiple sclerosis (dated by TCRdb to the late 2010s). Regarding the study in general: In women with multiple sclerosis, the researchers looked at how the T cell repertoire shifted as pregnancy progressed.

Relative to germline, V is missing 4 bases and J is missing 3 bases, with 9 bases of the junction outside any gene match. From its cysteine to its phenylalanine, the CDR3 spans 15 amino acids. Of the read, only the CDR3 DNA is kept; its 45 bases are in frame from base 1. Taken from the germline V gene, the CDR1 and CDR2 loops are SGHTA and FQGNSA. In regard to this clone: Its recognized antigen is unknown. Per-base qualities were not stored, and no clone one base away is much larger.

The library was generated by the immunoSEQ multiplex PCR assay. TCRdb's version of the immuneACCESS table is confined to in-frame rearrangements and falls short of the full clone set. An unresolved V gene accounts for under half of the shortfall where checked; the remainder is of unknown origin. Within this sample are some 64,000 clones, with less than 95% of them counted one time only. Around 2.1% of the sample comes from the top ten. This sample comprised peripheral blood, obtained in the second trimester of pregnancy. The source of this sequence is a female donor in good health, enrolled as a control in a pregnancy study. The rearranged segments are TRBV7-2 and TRBJ2-7, and TRBD1 matches 7 of the central bases. For the CDR3, the sequence is CASSSIRDRHYEQYF. In nucleotide form, the sequence is TGTGCCAGCAGCTCAATCCGGGACAGACACTACGAGCAGTACTTC. This CDR3, with the reference TRBV7-2 and TRBJ2-7 proteins standing in past its ends, gives the full variable domain GAGVSQSPSNKVTEKGKDVELRCDPISGHTALYWYRQSLGQGLEFLIYFQGNSAPDKSGLPSDRFSAERTGGSVSTLTIQRTQQEDSAVYLCASSSIRDRHYEQYFGPGTRLTVT.